The subject of this entry is one TCR beta chain. Its antigen is still unknown. No base quality information exists; no much larger clone differs at one position. The data derive from a study of T-cell memory formation after mild COVID-19 (dated by TCRdb to about 2021). In the study overall: TCR sequence clusters from the two donors were found to be largely donor specific. In two donors, T-cell clones that expanded and contracted after mild COVID-19 were followed by sequencing TCRalpha and TCRbeta repertoires longitudinally. Two young, previously healthy adult volunteers, one female and one male, were included in the cohort. The paper as a whole reports these results and caveats: Only a couple of mild cases were covered in the study, and larger cohorts including severe cases with pre-infection samples were considered necessary. The second-wave clones that peaked on day 37 were not confirmed to be SARS-CoV-2 specific. Contracting CD4+ clones turned up mainly in the CM and EM memory subsets, whereas EMRA was where CD8+ clones were enriched. The detection of some responding clones in pre-infection memory suggests that pre-existing cross-reactive memory T cells joined the SARS-CoV-2 response. Clones that contracted from day 15 to 85 showed balanced CD4/CD8 phenotypes, whereas a second wave of clones that expanded from day 15 to 37 leaned towards CD4+.

Reading the germline V gene gives CDR1 SNHLY and CDR2 FYNNEI. The V end loses 7 bases and the J end loses 6 bases, and a stretch of 11 bases separates them. The CDR3 starts with the cysteine, ends with the phenylalanine, and has 12 residues. Of all the DNA, just the CDR3 is kept, 36 bases in frame from base 1. TCRdb shows the sequencer as Illumina NovaSeq 6000. TCRalpha and TCRbeta cDNA libraries were built by 5'RACE with constant-segment primers, adding sample barcodes and unique molecular identifiers. RNA was extracted from every sample with Trizol reagent. Library amplification was performed in two PCR steps, and a second sample barcode and Illumina TruSeq adapters were introduced in the second step. The libraries were sequenced on an Illumina NovaSeq using 2 x 150 bp paired-end reads. The original pipeline was this. Demultiplexing of reads and collapsing into UMI-guided consensus sequences were performed with migec v1.2.7. Using mixcr v2.1.11, UMI consensuses were aligned to TRA and TRB V and J templates and then assembled into clonotypes. Expanded or contracted clonotypes were those called significant by both edgeR and NoisET, with noise models trained on biological replicates. edgeR calls used a false discovery rate-adjusted p below 0.01 and a log2 fold-change threshold of 1. As an exploratory analysis of dynamics, max-normalized trajectories of the 1000 most abundant clonotypes were examined by PCA with hierarchical clustering. Separately sequenced CD4+ and CD8+ repertoires were used to assign the CD4 or CD8 phenotype of responding clones. TCRdb reprocessing: public reads trimmed at Q25 with fastp, clones called with MiXCR, in-frame beta chains kept. Every CDR3 protein is listed once, alongside the most common genes and DNA of its rows. The authors' filters were not applied to this entry. The sample table records roughly 450,000 distinct CDR3 sequences; about 18% of these occur just once. Clones ranked in the top ten supply about 12% of the sample.

PBMCs were isolated by Ficoll-Paque density gradient centrifugation. The sample taken for sequencing was PBMCs or a T cell subset sorted from them (not recorded which). The rearranged segments are TRBV2 and TRBJ2-3; the D gene cannot be named for sure. The sequence was obtained from an adult woman who had mild COVID-19 (a few samples of this study predate the infection). The sample titles of this study are shuffled in the database, so cell type and time point are left out; the donor was told from shared clones. The nucleotide sequence is given as TGTGCCAGCACCTCGAATTTGGATACGCAGTATTTT. Its translation reads: CASTSNLDTQYF.